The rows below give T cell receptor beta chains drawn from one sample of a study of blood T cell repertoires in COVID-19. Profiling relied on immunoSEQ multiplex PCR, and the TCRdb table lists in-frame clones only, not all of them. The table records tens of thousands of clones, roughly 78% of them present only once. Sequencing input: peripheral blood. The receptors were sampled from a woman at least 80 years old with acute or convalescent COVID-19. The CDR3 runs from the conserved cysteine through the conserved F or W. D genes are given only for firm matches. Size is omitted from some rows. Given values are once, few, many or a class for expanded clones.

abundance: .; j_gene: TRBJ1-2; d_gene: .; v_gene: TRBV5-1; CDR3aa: CASSSSGEGGYTF; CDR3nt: TGCGCCAGCAGCTCATCGGGGGAGGGTGGCTACACCTTC
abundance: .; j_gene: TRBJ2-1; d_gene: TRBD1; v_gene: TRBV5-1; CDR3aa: CASRSGDRGILHEQFF; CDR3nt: TGCGCCAGCAGATCCGGGGACAGGGGTATCTTGCATGAGCAGTTCTTC
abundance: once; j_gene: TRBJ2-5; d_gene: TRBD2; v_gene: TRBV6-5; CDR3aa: CASSQGSGKETQYF; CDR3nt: TGTGCCAGCAGCCAAGGTAGCGGGAAGGAGACCCAGTACTTC
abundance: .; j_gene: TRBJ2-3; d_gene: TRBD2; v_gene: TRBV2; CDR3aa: CASSQPGLAGGGADTQYF; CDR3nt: TGTGCCAGCAGTCAACCGGGACTAGCGGGGGGAGGCGCAGATACGCAGTATTTT
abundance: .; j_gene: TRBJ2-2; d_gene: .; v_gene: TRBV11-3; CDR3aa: CASETGTPNTGELFF; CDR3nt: TGTGCCAGCGAAACCGGGACACCGAACACCGGGGAGCTGTTTTTT
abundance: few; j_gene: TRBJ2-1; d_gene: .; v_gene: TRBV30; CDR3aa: CAWSVKYEQFF; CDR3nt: TGTGCCTGGAGTGTTAAATATGAGCAGTTCTTC
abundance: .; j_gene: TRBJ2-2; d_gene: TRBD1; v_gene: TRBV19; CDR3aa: CASSKQGASTNTGELFF; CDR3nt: TGTGCCAGTAGTAAACAGGGGGCCAGTACGAACACCGGGGAGCTGTTTTTT
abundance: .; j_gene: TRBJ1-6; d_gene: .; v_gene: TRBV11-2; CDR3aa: CASSFEEYSPLHF; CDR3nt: TGTGCCAGCAGCTTTGAGGAATACTCACCCCTCCACTTT
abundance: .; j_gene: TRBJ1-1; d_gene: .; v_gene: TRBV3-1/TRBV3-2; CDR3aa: CASSHRGTEAFF; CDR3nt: TGTGCCAGCAGCCACCGGGGTACTGAAGCTTTCTTT
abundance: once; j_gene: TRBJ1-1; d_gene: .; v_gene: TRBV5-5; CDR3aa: CASSLHGQTTEAFF; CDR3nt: TGTGCCAGCAGCCTTCACGGACAGACCACTGAAGCTTTCTTT
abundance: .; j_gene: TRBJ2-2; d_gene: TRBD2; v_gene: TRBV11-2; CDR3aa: CASSLFGGEDTGELFF; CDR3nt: TGTGCCAGCAGCTTATTTGGGGGGGAGGACACCGGGGAGCTGTTTTTT
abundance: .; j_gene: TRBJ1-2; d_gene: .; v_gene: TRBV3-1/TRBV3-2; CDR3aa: CASSRLANYGYTF; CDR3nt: TGTGCCAGCTCCCGACTCGCTAACTATGGCTACACCTTC
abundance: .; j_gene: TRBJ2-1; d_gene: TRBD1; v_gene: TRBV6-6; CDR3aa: CASRAMTGAAHEQFF; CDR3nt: TGTGCCAGCAGGGCCATGACAGGGGCGGCTCATGAGCAGTTCTTC
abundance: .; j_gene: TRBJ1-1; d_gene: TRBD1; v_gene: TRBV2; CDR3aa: CASSGQGNTEAFF; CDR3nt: TGTGCCAGCAGCGGACAGGGGAACACTGAAGCTTTCTTT
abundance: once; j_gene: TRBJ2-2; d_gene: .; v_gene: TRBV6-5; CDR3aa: CASRGRTGELFF; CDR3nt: TGTGCCAGCAGGGGGCGGACCGGGGAGCTGTTTTTT
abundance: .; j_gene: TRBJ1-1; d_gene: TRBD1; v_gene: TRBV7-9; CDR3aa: CASSVGTATEAFF; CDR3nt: TGTGCCAGCAGCGTCGGGACAGCCACTGAAGCTTTCTTT